This TCR beta chain was found in a study of T cells in Graves' hyperthyroidism and ophthalmopathy. General study points: Ophthalmopathy and stable hyperthyroidism were told apart by a 13 V-J model.

TCR beta CDR3 region amplification was performed from RNA transcripts. HTBI primers drove first-round RT-PCR of the TCR CDR3. TCRdb independently ran MiXCR on the multiplex PCR reads; one entry per CDR3 protein. This sample yields roughly 380,000 distinct CDR3 sequences, of which about 15% are seen a single time; about 10% belongs to the top ten. Details on this clonotype: Its antigen is still unknown.

Germline values: CDR1 MNHNS, CDR2 SASEGT. This CDR3 comprises 15 residues. V lost 4 bases and J 3 bases, leaving 13 bases between the germline ends. The definition of stable Graves' hyperthyroidism was no ophthalmopathy progression within 18 months. Those with hyperthyroidism were 18 to 65 years old, newly diagnosed, and ill for under 2 months. Material for sequencing was blood. The TCR was taken from a woman aged 55-70 years with Graves' hyperthyroidism. The gene calls are TRBV6-1 and TRBJ2-1; D gene uncertain. The chain's CDR3 is CASSGSTRDYNEQFF. The DNA for the CDR3 is TGTGCCAGCAGTGGGTCGACTCGTGACTACAATGAGCAGTTCTTC.